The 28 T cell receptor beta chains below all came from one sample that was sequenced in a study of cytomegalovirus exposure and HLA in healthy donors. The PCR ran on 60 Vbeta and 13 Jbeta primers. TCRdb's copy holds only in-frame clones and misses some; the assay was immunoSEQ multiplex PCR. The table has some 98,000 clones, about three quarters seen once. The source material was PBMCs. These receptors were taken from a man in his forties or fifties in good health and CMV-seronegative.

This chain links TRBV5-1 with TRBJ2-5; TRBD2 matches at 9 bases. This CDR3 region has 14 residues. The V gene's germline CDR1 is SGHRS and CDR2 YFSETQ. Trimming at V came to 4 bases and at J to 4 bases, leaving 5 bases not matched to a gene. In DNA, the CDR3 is TGCGCCAGCAGCCTGGGACTAGCTGTAGAGACCCAGTACTTC. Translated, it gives CASSLGLAVETQYF.

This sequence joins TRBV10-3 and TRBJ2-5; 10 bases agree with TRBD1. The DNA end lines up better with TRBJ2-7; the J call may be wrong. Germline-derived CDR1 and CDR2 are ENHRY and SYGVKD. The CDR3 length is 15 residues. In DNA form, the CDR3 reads TGTGCCATCAGACATGCCGGGACAGGGGCCGGCGAGCAGTACTTC. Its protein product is CAIRHAGTGAGEQYF.

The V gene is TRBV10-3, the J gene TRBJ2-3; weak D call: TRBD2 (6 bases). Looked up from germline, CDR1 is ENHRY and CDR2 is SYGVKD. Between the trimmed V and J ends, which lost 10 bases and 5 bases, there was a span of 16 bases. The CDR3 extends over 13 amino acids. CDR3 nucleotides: TGTGCCACACAAGACGGCGGGGTAGATACGCAGTATTTT. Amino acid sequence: CATQDGGVDTQYF.

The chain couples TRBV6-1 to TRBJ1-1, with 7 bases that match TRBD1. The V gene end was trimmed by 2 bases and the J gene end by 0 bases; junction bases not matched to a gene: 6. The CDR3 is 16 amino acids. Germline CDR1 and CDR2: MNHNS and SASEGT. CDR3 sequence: CASSEHTGVMNTEAFF. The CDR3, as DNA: TGTGCCAGCAGTGAACACACAGGGGTCATGAACACTGAAGCTTTCTTT.

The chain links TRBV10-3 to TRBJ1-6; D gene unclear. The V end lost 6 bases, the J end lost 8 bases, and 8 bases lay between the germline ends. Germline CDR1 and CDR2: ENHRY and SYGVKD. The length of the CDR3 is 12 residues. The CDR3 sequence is CAIRSTDSPLHF. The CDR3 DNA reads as TGTGCCATCAGATCTACTGATTCACCCCTCCACTTT.

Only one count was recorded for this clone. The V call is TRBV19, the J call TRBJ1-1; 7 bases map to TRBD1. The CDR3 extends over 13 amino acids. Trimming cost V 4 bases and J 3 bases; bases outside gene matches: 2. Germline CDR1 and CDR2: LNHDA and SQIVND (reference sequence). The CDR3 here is CASSRDSYTEAFF. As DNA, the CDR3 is TGTGCCAGTAGTAGGGACAGTTACACTGAAGCTTTCTTT.

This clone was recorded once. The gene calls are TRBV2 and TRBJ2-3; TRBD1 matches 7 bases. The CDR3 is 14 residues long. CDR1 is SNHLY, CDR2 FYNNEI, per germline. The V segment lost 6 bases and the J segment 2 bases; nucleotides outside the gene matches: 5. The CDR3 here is CASREGQYTDTQYF. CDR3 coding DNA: TGTGCCAGCAGAGAGGGACAGTACACAGATACGCAGTATTTT.

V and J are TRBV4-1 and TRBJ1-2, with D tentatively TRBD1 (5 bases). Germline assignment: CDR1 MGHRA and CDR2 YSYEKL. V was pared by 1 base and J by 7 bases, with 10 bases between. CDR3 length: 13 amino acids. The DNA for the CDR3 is TGCGCCAGCAGCCAAGTGATCGGGGGTGGCTACACCTTC. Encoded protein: CASSQVIGGGYTF.

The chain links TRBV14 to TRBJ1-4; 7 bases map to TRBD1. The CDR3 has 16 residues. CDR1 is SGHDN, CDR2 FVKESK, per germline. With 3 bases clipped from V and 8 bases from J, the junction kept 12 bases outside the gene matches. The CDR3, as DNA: TGTGCCAGCAGCCACCTGGTCGGGACAGATAAAGAAAAACTGTTTTTT. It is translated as CASSHLVGTDKEKLFF.

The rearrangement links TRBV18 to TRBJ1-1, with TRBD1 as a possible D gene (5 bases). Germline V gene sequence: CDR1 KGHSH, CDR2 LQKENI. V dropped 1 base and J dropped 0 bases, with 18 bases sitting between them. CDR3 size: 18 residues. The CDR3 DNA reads TGTGCCAGCTCACCACGGGTAGGTGACAGACTCTTGAACACTGAAGCTTTCTTT. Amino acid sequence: CASSPRVGDRLLNTEAFF.

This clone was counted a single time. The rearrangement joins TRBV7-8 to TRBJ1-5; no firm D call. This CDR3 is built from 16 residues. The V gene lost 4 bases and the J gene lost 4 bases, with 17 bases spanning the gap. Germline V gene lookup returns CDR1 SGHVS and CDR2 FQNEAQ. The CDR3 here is CASSSLGGSGNQPQHF. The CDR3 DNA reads TGTGCCAGCAGCTCCCTCGGCGGCAGTGGAAATCAGCCCCAGCATTTT.

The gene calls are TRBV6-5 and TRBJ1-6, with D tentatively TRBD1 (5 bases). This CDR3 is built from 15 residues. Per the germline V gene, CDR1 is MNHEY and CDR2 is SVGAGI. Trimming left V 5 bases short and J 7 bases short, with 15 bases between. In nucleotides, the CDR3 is TGTGCCAGCAGTACGGACAAGGGTAGGAATTCACCCCTCCACTTT. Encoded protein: CASSTDKGRNSPLHF.

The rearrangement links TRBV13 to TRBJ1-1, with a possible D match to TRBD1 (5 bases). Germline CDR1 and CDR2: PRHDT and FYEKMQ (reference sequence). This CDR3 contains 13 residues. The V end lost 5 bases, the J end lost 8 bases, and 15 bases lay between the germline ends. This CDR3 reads CASSTRQNLEAFF. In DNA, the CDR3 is TGTGCCAGCAGCACCCGACAGAACCTAGAAGCTTTCTTT.

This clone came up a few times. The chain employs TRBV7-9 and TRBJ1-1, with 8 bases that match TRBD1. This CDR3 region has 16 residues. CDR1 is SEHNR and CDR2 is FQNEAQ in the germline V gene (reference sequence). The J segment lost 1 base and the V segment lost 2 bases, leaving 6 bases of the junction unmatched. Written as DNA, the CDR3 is TGTGCCAGCAGCTTAAGATGGGGACAGGCGAACACTGAAGCTTTCTTT. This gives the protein CASSLRWGQANTEAFF.

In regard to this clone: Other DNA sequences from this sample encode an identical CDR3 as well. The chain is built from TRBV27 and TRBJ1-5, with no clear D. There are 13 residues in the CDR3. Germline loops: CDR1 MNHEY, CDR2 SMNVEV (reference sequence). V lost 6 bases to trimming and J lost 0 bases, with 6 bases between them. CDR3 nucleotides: TGTGCCAGCAGGGGCCTTAGCAATCAGCCCCAGCATTTT. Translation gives CASRGLSNQPQHF.

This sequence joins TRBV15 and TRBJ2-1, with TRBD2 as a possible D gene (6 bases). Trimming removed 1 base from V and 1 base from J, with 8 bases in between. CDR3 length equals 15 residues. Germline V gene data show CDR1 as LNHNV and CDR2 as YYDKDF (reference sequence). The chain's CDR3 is CATSRAGGSYNEQFF. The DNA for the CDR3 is TGTGCCACCAGCAGAGCCGGGGGATCCTACAATGAGCAGTTCTTC.

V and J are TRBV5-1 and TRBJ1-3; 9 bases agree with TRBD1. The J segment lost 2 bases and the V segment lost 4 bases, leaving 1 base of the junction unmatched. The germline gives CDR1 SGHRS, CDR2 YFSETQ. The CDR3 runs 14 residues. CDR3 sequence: CASSRDRAGNTIYF. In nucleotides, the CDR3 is TGCGCCAGCAGCAGGGACAGGGCTGGAAACACCATATATTTT.

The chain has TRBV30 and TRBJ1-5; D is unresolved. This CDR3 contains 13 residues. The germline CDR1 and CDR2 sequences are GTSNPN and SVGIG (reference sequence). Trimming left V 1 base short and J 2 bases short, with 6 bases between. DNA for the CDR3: TGTGCCTGGAGTGGACTCCGCAATCAGCCCCAGCATTTT. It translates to CAWSGLRNQPQHF.

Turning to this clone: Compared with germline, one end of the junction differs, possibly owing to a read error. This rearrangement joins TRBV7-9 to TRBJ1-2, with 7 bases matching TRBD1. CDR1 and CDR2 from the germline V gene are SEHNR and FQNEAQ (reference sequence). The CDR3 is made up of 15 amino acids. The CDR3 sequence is CSSSLGSGGFRGYTF. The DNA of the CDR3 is TGTTCCAGCAGCTTAGGTTCAGGGGGATTCCGTGGCTACACCTTC.

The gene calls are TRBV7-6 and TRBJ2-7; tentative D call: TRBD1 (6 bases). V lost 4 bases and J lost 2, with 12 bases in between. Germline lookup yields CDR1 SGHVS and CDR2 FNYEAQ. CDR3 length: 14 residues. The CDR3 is CASSSTDSTYEQYF. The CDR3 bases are TGTGCCAGCAGCTCAACGGACAGTACCTACGAGCAGTACTTC.

The CDR3 loop reads CASSFRQSYNSPLHF. The CDR3 coding sequence is TGTGCCAGCAGTTTTCGACAGAGCTATAATTCACCCCTCCACTTT. The chain is built from TRBV27 and TRBJ1-6, with a possible D match to TRBD1 (5 bases). V lost 3 bases and J 3 bases, leaving 9 bases between the germline ends. The CDR3 has 15 residues. Germline loops: CDR1 MNHEY, CDR2 SMNVEV (reference sequence).

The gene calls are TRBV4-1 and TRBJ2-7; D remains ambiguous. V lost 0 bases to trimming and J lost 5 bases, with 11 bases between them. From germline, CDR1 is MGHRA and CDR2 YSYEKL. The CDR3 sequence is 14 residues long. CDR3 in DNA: TGCGCCAGCAGCCAAGAGGTCCAAGCCCACGAGCAGTACTTC. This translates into CASSQEVQAHEQYF.

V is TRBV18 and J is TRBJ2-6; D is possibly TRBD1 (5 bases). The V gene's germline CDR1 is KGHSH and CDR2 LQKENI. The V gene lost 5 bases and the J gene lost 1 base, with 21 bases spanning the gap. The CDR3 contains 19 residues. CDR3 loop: CASSILTAQAGSGANVLTF. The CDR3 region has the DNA TGTGCCAGCTCAATATTGACAGCCCAAGCAGGGTCTGGGGCCAACGTCCTGACTTTC.

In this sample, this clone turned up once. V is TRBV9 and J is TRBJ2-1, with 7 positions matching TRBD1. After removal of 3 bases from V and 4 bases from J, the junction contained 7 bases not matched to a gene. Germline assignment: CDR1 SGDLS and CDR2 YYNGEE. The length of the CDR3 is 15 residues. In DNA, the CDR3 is TGTGCCAGCAGCGAAGGACAGGTTCCTTACAATGAGCAGTTCTTC. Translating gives CASSEGQVPYNEQFF.

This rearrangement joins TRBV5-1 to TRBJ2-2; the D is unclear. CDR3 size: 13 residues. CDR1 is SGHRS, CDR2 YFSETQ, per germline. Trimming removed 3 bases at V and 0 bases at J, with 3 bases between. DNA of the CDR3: TGCGCCAGCAGCTCATCGAACACCGGGGAGCTGTTTTTT. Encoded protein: CASSSSNTGELFF.

The CDR3 region is CASSLATGGTEAFF. In nucleotides, the CDR3 is TGTGCCAGCAGTTTAGCTACAGGGGGCACTGAAGCTTTCTTT. The V gene is TRBV27, the J gene TRBJ1-1; TRBD1 aligns across 8 bases. Germline CDR1 MNHEY, CDR2 SMNVEV (reference sequence). V lost 2 bases to trimming and J lost 4 bases; unmatched junction nucleotides: 3. The CDR3 runs to 14 residues.

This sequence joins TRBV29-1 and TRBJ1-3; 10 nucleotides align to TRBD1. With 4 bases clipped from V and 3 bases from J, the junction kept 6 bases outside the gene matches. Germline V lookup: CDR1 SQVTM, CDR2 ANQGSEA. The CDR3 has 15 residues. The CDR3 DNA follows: TGCAGCGTTGTCGGGACAGGGGCTCTTGGAAACACCATATATTTT. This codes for CSVVGTGALGNTIYF.

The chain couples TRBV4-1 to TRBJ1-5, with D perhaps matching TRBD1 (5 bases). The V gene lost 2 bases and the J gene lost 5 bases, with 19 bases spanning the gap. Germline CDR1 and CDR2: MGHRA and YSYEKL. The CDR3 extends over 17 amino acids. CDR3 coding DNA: TGCGCCAGCAGCCAATTGGACCTCCTCCCGGGGGATCAGCCCCAGCATTTT. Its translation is CASSQLDLLPGDQPQHF.